Each of the 15 T cell receptor beta chains below was sequenced from the same sample in a study of blood T cells in healthy people across ages. PCR was performed a second time for about 7 to 12 cycles using a sample-barcoded 5' primer and a J-beta primer mix. TCRdb re-derived calls from the 5' RACE reads in MiXCR, one entry per CDR3 protein. The sample shows around 500,000 distinct CDR3 sequences, around 27% of them seen only once. This sample was shared with a second study, whose subject was T cells of mothers and their children.

The sequenced material came from blood. Receptor source: a boy younger than 10 in good health.

This clonotype was seen more than once but under ten times. The gene calls are TRBV2 and TRBJ1-6; no clear D. Trimming cost V 3 bases and J 12 bases, with 18 bases left between them. CDR1 and CDR2 from the germline V gene are SNHLY and FYNNEI. CDR3 length: 15 amino acids. CDR3 DNA: TGTGCCAGCAGTGAGGTTGGGCAGGCCATTGTACCCCTCCACTTT. This sequence encodes CASSEVGQAIVPLHF.

The J gene is TRBJ2-1, the V gene TRBV12-3 or TRBV12-4; 9 bases agree with TRBD2. V trimming: 3 bases; J trimming: 8 bases; junction bases outside the gene matches: 5. CDR3 length: 14 amino acids. CDR3 bases: TGTGCCAGCAGTTTTCGCGGGAGGGGGTATGAGCAGTTCTTC. It encodes CASSFRGRGYEQFF.

This chain joins TRBV4-3 and TRBJ2-5; no clear D gene. The DNA matches TRBJ2-7 better at its end, which makes the J call doubtful. This CDR3 is built from 14 residues. Germline V lookup: CDR1 LGHNA, CDR2 YSLEER. The CDR3 loop reads CASSQGDGTYEQYF. CDR3 nucleotides: TGCGCCAGCAGCCAAGGTGACGGCACCTACGAGCAGTACTTC.

The CDR3 nucleotides are TGTGCCAGCAGGAGACAGGGATCTTCCCCAGAGACCCAGTACTTC. It yields the protein CASRRQGSSPETQYF. This sequence joins TRBV6-5 and TRBJ2-5; TRBD1 matches 7 bases. Trimming at V came to 6 bases and at J to 4 bases, leaving 11 bases not matched to a gene. Germline V CDR1 and CDR2: MNHEY, SVGAGI. CDR3 size: 15 residues.

This chain joins TRBV12-3 or TRBV12-4 and TRBJ1-1; 7 nucleotides align to TRBD1. The CDR3 runs 15 residues. V lost 6 bases and J lost 1; bases outside the gene matches: 8. CDR3 sequence reads: CASSPTGQPNTEAFF. In nucleotides, the CDR3 is TGTGCCAGCAGCCCCACGGGACAGCCGAACACTGAAGCTTTCTTT.

The chain links TRBV20-1 to TRBJ1-3; D uncertain. Trimming removed 4 bases at V and 4 bases at J, with 8 bases between. CDR1 is DFQATT and CDR2 is SNEGSKA in the germline V gene (reference sequence). This CDR3 contains 12 residues. CDR3 coding DNA: TGCAGTGCTACTCATGGCGGAAACACCATATATTTT. Translation: CSATHGGNTIYF.

This clonotype has a handful of counts. V and J are TRBV20-1 and TRBJ2-5; TRBD2 matches at 8 bases. The CDR3 runs to 14 residues. V lost 1 base to trimming and J lost 6 bases; unmatched junction nucleotides: 7. Germline CDR1 is DFQATT and CDR2 is SNEGSKA (reference sequence). In DNA form, the CDR3 reads TGCAGTGCTAGAGCTGGGACTAGTACTAAGACCCAGTACTTC. Translation gives CSARAGTSTKTQYF.

The V call is TRBV27, the J call TRBJ2-1; possible D gene TRBD2, 5 bases. Deletions cut 5 bases from V and 3 bases from J, with 14 bases between. Per germline, CDR1 MNHEY and CDR2 SMNVEV (reference sequence). This CDR3 has 15 residues. CDR3 sequence reads: CASSNLTRDYNEQFF. In DNA, the CDR3 is TGTGCCAGCAGTAACCTAACTCGGGACTACAATGAGCAGTTCTTC.

Worth noting for this clonotype: A much larger clone is a single base away; this may be a read error. The CDR3 end shows no conserved phenylalanine or tryptophan, and so a read error is likely. The J gene is TRBJ2-5, the V gene TRBV20-1, with D tentatively TRBD1 or TRBD2 (5 bases each). Judging by the DNA end, TRBJ2-7 fits better; the J call may be wrong. The germline V gene encodes CDR1 DFQATT and CDR2 SNEGSKA (reference sequence). The CDR3 length is 14 residues. CDR3 sequence (DNA): TGCAGTGCTAGAGAAAGGGACGGAACCTACGAGCAGTACTCC. This codes for CSARERDGTYEQYS.

In this sample, this clonotype turned up a few times. Compared with germline, one end of the junction differs, possibly owing to a read error. V usage is TRBV2 and J usage is TRBJ1-5; D ambiguous. This CDR3 contains 12 residues. Per the germline V gene, CDR1 is SNHLY and CDR2 is FYNNEI. CDR3 coding DNA: TGTGCCAGCAGCGAAGGTCCAGAGCCCCAGCATTTT. This codes for CASSEGPEPQHF.

The J gene is TRBJ2-3, the V gene TRBV7-3; possibly TRBD2 for D (5 bases). The germline CDR1 and CDR2 sequences are SGHTA and FQGTGA. The CDR3 has 15 amino acids. Trimming removed 0 bases at V and 2 bases at J, with 9 bases between. The CDR3 DNA is TGTGCCAGCAGCTTAACGTACCGGGACACAGATACGCAGTATTTT. This gives the protein CASSLTYRDTDTQYF.

The sample holds a few counts of this clonotype. The chain joins TRBV5-1 to TRBJ1-1; possible D gene TRBD1, 6 bases. The CDR3 runs to 15 residues. Trimming left V 0 bases short and J 0 bases short, with 9 bases between. Per germline, CDR1 SGHRS and CDR2 YFSETQ. DNA of the CDR3: TGCGCCAGCAGCTTGGCCAGGGGCTTGAACACTGAAGCTTTCTTT. Translating it yields CASSLARGLNTEAFF.

The V gene is TRBV7-9, the J gene TRBJ2-1, with D perhaps assigned TRBD1 or TRBD2 (5 bases each). CDR3 size: 15 residues. The germline V gene encodes CDR1 SEHNR and CDR2 FQNEAQ (reference sequence). The V and J ends lost 4 bases and 8 bases respectively, with 18 bases between them. CDR3 sequence: CASSSLGPGIYEQFF. In DNA, the CDR3 is TGTGCCAGCAGCTCCCTGGGACCCGGCATTTATGAGCAGTTCTTC.

J is TRBJ1-6 and V is TRBV2; TRBD1 is a possible D gene (5 bases). The CDR3 consists of 17 residues. CDR1 and CDR2 (germline): SNHLY, FYNNEI. V was shortened by 5 bases and J by 5 bases, with 19 bases between the two germline ends. The CDR3 bases are TGTGCCAGCAGTTGGGGTCGGTGGGGCAGGCATAATTCACCCCTCCACTTT. Translating it yields CASSWGRWGRHNSPLHF.

This clonotype was detected many times. The chain combines TRBV9 with TRBJ1-2; D gene ambiguous. Trimming left V 5 bases short and J 4 bases short, with 12 bases between. CDR3 size: 13 residues. Germline CDR1 reads SGDLS; CDR2 reads YYNGEE. CDR3: CASSVGQTYGYTF. CDR3 nucleotides: TGTGCCAGCAGTGTTGGCCAGACCTATGGCTACACCTTC. Looking up the rest from reference TRBV9 and TRBJ1-2 gives the full variable domain: DSGVTQTPKHLITATGQRVTLRCSPRSGDLSVYWYQQSLDQGLQFLIQYYNGEERAKGNILERFSAQQFPDLHSELNLSSLELGDSALYFCASSVGQTYGYTFGSGTRLTVV.